The rows below give T cell receptor beta chains drawn from one sample of a study of shared clonotypes between healthy human individuals. Produced via immunoSEQ multiplex PCR; TCRdb's table is partial and in-frame only. The sample lists roughly 2 million clones; over 85% were seen once. The source material was naive CD8+ T cells sorted from blood. These receptors were obtained from a young man in good health. Each CDR3 is given with its conserved first and last residue. The D gene is left open where the match is weak. Only some rows state a clone size, as once, few, many or a class for expanded clones.

clone size,J gene,D gene,V gene,CDR3 DNA,CDR3 protein
-,TRBJ1-2,-,TRBV14,TGTGCCAGCAGCTTCACTCCGGAGGGCTATGGCTACACCTTC,CASSFTPEGYGYTF
-,TRBJ2-4,-,TRBV27,TGTGCCAGCAGTTTGGGGTGGACTGCCCTAGAAGGTCACATTCAGTACTTC,CASSLGWTALEGHIQYF
-,TRBJ1-2,-,TRBV10-1,TGCGCCAGCAGTAGTACATCGCGAAAGACCTATGGCTACACCTTC,CASSSTSRKTYGYTF
-,TRBJ1-1,-,TRBV19,TGTGCCAGTAGCTGGACAGCAGAAGCTTTCTTT,CASSWTAEAFF
-,TRBJ2-7,TRBD1,TRBV5-6,TGTGCCAGCAGCTTGGACTCCGGGACAGTATCCTACGAGCAGTACTTC,CASSLDSGTVSYEQYF
-,TRBJ2-1,TRBD1,TRBV27,TGTGCCAGCAACCATGGACAGGGCCGCTACAATGAGCAGTTCTTC,CASNHGQGRYNEQFF
-,TRBJ2-7,-,TRBV27,TGTGCCAGCAGTTTAGGCCCTCCTACGGAGCAGTACTTC,CASSLGPPTEQYF
-,TRBJ2-3,-,TRBV11-2,TGTGCCAGCAGCTTAGTGGGCTCATTGGATACGCAGTATTTT,CASSLVGSLDTQYF
-,TRBJ2-7,-,TRBV11-2,TGTGCCAGCAGCTTAGAGACCACCAAAAAGCAGTACTTC,CASSLETTKKQYF
-,TRBJ2-5,-,TRBV19,TGTGCCAGTAGTATGGGAATACGACAGGGGAGGGTAGAGACCCAGTACTTC,CASSMGIRQGRVETQYF
-,TRBJ1-1,-,TRBV7-9,TGTGCCAGCAGCTTAGACAGGTACCCTGAAGCTTTCTTT,CASSLDRYPEAFF
-,TRBJ2-1,TRBD2,TRBV7-3,TGTGCCAGCAGCCCTCTAGCGGGGGCCCTCAATGAGCAGTTCTTC,CASSPLAGALNEQFF
-,TRBJ2-2,-,TRBV4-1,TGCGCCAGCAGCCCCGGGACAAGTCTTACCGGGGAGCTGTTTTTT,CASSPGTSLTGELFF
-,TRBJ2-7,-,TRBV6-6,TGTGCCAGCAGTTACGTCGCGGGGCAGTTTAGGGAGCAGTACTTC,CASSYVAGQFREQYF
once,TRBJ2-7,TRBD1,TRBV2,TGTGCCAGCAGTGATGGTGGGACAGACAGTCCCTACGAGCAGTACTTC,CASSDGGTDSPYEQYF
-,TRBJ1-1,TRBD1,TRBV2,TGTGCCAGCAGTCCCTTCCGGACAGGGCCCGAAGCTTTCTTT,CASSPFRTGPEAFF
-,TRBJ1-2,TRBD1,TRBV5-4,TGTGCCAGCAGCGACCTGACAGGGTCCTATGGCTACACCTTC,CASSDLTGSYGYTF
-,TRBJ1-1,-,TRBV4-1,TGCGCCAGCAGCCAAGATACGGCCCCCGGGGCTTTCTTT,CASSQDTAPGAFF
-,TRBJ2-7,TRBD1,TRBV4-1,TGCGCCAGCAGCCTCGGACAGGGGTCCTACGAGCAGTACTTC,CASSLGQGSYEQYF
-,TRBJ2-5,TRBD2,TRBV29-1,TGCAGCGTTGAAGATCTGCGGGGGTGGGAGACCCAGTACTTC,CSVEDLRGWETQYF
-,TRBJ2-6,-,TRBV7-6,TGTGCCAGCAGCTTAGAGGCCGGGGCCAACGTCCTGACTTTC,CASSLEAGANVLTF
-,TRBJ1-2,-,TRBV7-2,TGTGCCAGCAGCTTAGGGCAGGGAGACTATGGCTACACCTTC,CASSLGQGDYGYTF
-,TRBJ2-3,-,TRBV4-1,TGCGCCGGCAGTCTACCGGGGCTCGATACGCAGTATTTT,CAGSLPGLDTQYF
-,TRBJ2-1,TRBD1,TRBV7-8,TGTGCCAGCAGCGCAGCCGAGGGACAGGGGATCAATGAGCAGTTCTTC,CASSAAEGQGINEQFF
-,TRBJ2-1,-,TRBV7-9,TGTGCCAGCAGCTTCTCAGGAAATGAGCAGTTCTTC,CASSFSGNEQFF
-,TRBJ2-7,TRBD2,TRBV14,TGTGCCAGCAGCCAAGGGGCCCTAGCGGGTCGTTCCTACGAGCAGTACTTC,CASSQGALAGRSYEQYF
-,TRBJ2-5,-,TRBV5-3,TGTGCCAGAAGCTTGTCGGAGACCCAGTACTTC,CARSLSETQYF
-,TRBJ2-7,TRBD1,TRBV6-5,TGTGCCAGCAGTCCCCTTAGACAGGGAGACTACGAGCAGTACTTC,CASSPLRQGDYEQYF
-,TRBJ1-4,TRBD1,TRBV7-9,TGTGCCAGCAGCTTCACAGGGGGCGGGAATGAAAAACTGTTTTTT,CASSFTGGGNEKLFF
-,TRBJ2-5,-,TRBV19,TGTGCCAGTAGTATGGACGGCGAAGAGACCCAGTACTTC,CASSMDGEETQYF
-,TRBJ2-5,-,TRBV28,TGTGCCAGCAGTTTAGTTCGAGAAGGTCAAGAGACCCAGTACTTC,CASSLVREGQETQYF
-,TRBJ2-7,-,TRBV6-1,TGTGCCAGCAGTGAAGGACAGTGGTACCGAGCCTACGAGCAGTACTTC,CASSEGQWYRAYEQYF
-,TRBJ1-6,-,TRBV27,TGTGCCAGCATTCGGGGCGAGTCACCCCTCCACTTT,CASIRGESPLHF
once,TRBJ2-7,TRBD1,TRBV7-2,TGTGCCAGCAGCCCCGGACAGGGCCGAACCTACGAGCAGTACTTC,CASSPGQGRTYEQYF
-,TRBJ2-1,-,TRBV2,TGTGCCAGCAGTGACCGGGAGGAGCAGTTCTTC,CASSDREEQFF
-,TRBJ2-1,TRBD2,TRBV4-3,TGCGCCAGCAGCCAAGTACTAGCGCTCTACAATGAGCAGTTCTTC,CASSQVLALYNEQFF
-,TRBJ2-2,-,TRBV4-1,TGCGCCAGCAGCTCACGACAGGGAGGGACCGCGAACACCGGGGAGCTGTTTTTT,CASSSRQGGTANTGELFF
-,TRBJ2-2,TRBD2,TRBV5-5,TGTGCCAGCAGCTCGACTAGCGGGGGTCTTACCGGGGAGCTGTTTTTT,CASSSTSGGLTGELFF
-,TRBJ2-3,TRBD2,TRBV4-3,TGCGCCAGCAGCCAAGCGATAGCGGGTAGCACAGATACGCAGTATTTT,CASSQAIAGSTDTQYF
-,TRBJ1-2,TRBD1,TRBV11-2,TGTGCCAGCAGCTCTCCGGGACAGGGTTTCTATGGCTACACCTTC,CASSSPGQGFYGYTF
-,TRBJ2-7,-,TRBV2,TGTGCCAGCAGTCCTCTGAACGAGCAGTACTTC,CASSPLNEQYF
-,TRBJ2-3,-,TRBV6-1,TGTGCCAGCAGTGATTTAGTCGCGACAACGTCCACAGATACGCAGTATTTT,CASSDLVATTSTDTQYF
-,TRBJ1-5,-,TRBV27,TGTGCCAGCAGTTTAGAGTGGGGGGATAGCAATCAGCCCCAGCATTTT,CASSLEWGDSNQPQHF
-,TRBJ1-5,TRBD1,TRBV6-1,TGTGCCAGCAGTATAGGGACAGGGGGCTTTCAGCCCCAGCATTTT,CASSIGTGGFQPQHF
-,TRBJ1-2,TRBD1,TRBV29-1,TGCAGCGTTTTGACCGGGACAGCTTATGGTGGCTACACCTTC,CSVLTGTAYGGYTF
-,TRBJ1-1,-,TRBV9,TGTGCCAGCAGCTCCCGACAGAGTACAGAAGCTTTCTTT,CASSSRQSTEAFF
-,TRBJ2-1,-,TRBV2,TGTGCCAGCAGTGAAGGCGGCCTCCAGAGGTCCTACAATGAGCAGTTCTTC,CASSEGGLQRSYNEQFF
-,TRBJ2-1,-,TRBV4-3,TGCGCCAGCAGCCCGGGGGGCGGGAGCTCCTACAATGAGCAGTTCTTC,CASSPGGGSSYNEQFF
-,TRBJ1-3,-,TRBV2,TGTGCCACCCTAGAGCGCTCTGGAAACACCATATATTTT,CATLERSGNTIYF
-,TRBJ2-2,TRBD2,TRBV5-6,TGTGCCAGCAGCTGGGGTCTAGCGGGGCCCACCGGGGAGCTGTTTTTT,CASSWGLAGPTGELFF
-,TRBJ1-2,-,TRBV28,TGTGCCAGCAGTTTTAGCCCAAGCGCCACAGGGTTCTATGGCTACACCTTC,CASSFSPSATGFYGYTF
-,TRBJ1-6,TRBD1,TRBV4-1,TGCGCCAGCAGCCAAGAGGGACAGAGCTCCTATAATTCACCCCTCCACTTT,CASSQEGQSSYNSPLHF
-,TRBJ1-1,-,TRBV4-1,TGCGCCAGCAGCCAAGTGCCGGGATACACTGAAGCTTTCTTT,CASSQVPGYTEAFF
-,TRBJ2-1,-,TRBV5-1,TGCGCCAGCAGCCTTCCGATGGGCAATGAGCAGTTCTTC,CASSLPMGNEQFF
-,TRBJ2-7,-,TRBV19,TGTGCCAGTCCTGACAGGACCGACCCCTACGAGCAGTACTTC,CASPDRTDPYEQYF
-,TRBJ1-4,-,TRBV28,TGTGCCAGCAGTTTAGAGGTATTGGATGAAAAACTGTTTTTT,CASSLEVLDEKLFF
-,TRBJ2-5,TRBD2,TRBV2,TGTGCCAGCAAGGCGGGAGAAAGTGGAGAGACCCAGTACTTC,CASKAGESGETQYF